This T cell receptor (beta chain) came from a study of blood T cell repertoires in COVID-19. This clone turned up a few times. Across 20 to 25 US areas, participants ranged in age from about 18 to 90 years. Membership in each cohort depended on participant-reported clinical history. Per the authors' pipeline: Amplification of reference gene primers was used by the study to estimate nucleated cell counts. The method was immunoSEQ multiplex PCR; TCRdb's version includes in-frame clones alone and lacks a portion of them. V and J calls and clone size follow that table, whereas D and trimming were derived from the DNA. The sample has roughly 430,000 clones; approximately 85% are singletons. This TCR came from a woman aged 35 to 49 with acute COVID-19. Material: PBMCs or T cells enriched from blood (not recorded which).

DNA for the CDR3: TGTGCCAGCAGTTTAGGACAAGAAGCTTTCTTT. Translation gives CASSLGQEAFF. The chain recombines TRBV27 with TRBJ1-1, with a tentative D call TRBD1 (5 bases). V was shortened by 2 bases and J by 8 bases, with 6 bases between the two germline ends. Germline V gene data show CDR1 as MNHEY and CDR2 as SMNVEV (reference sequence). CDR3 length: 11 residues.